These 27 T cell receptor beta chains share one sample of origin, sequenced in a study of T cell repertoires in cytomegalovirus infection. TCRdb reanalysed the reads using MiXCR and keeps one entry per CDR3 protein. The repertoire holds roughly 570,000 distinct CDR3 sequences, about 39% seen once, with over 45% in the top ten. Their antigens are not known. The input for sequencing was cultured PBMCs, taken from culture after CMV antigen stimulation. The receptors derive from a human donor in good health (CMV status not recorded). Some clones in this sample may be carry-over from other donors' samples.

This sequence joins TRBV7-2 and TRBJ2-7, with 10 bases fitting TRBD1. V was pared by 2 bases and J by 6 bases, with 1 base of the junction left unmatched. Per germline, CDR1 SGHTA and CDR2 FQGNSA. The CDR3 consists of 13 residues. In DNA, the CDR3 is TGTGCCAGCAGCTTAAGACAGGGGGCCGAGCAGTACTTC. Its translation is CASSLRQGAEQYF.

This clonotype has more than one count but fewer than ten. The V gene is TRBV20-1, the J gene TRBJ2-2; D gene ambiguous. This CDR3 comprises 14 residues. The germline V gene has CDR1 DFQATT and CDR2 SNEGSKA (reference sequence). V was cut by 6 bases and J by 5 bases, with 16 bases left in between. The CDR3, as DNA: TGCAGTGCAATGGCCCGTCCCTTGACCGGGGAGCTGTTTTTT. Its protein product is CSAMARPLTGELFF.

This clonotype was counted between two and nine times. CDR3 sequence: CASIVAGGPKNEQFF. Here the CDR3 DNA reads TGTGCCAGCATCGTAGCGGGAGGGCCGAAGAATGAGCAGTTCTTC. The chain recombines TRBV5-4 with TRBJ2-1; 11 nucleotides match TRBD2. The germline gives CDR1 SGHNT, CDR2 YYREEE (reference sequence). Losses at the gene ends were 6 bases for V and 7 bases for J; bases not matched to a gene: 9. This CDR3 is built from 15 residues.

This clonotype has a handful of counts. The rearrangement links TRBV4-3 to TRBJ1-1, with 7 bases fitting TRBD1. Germline CDR1 is LGHNA and CDR2 is YSLEER. Trimming cost V 1 base and J 6 bases; bases outside gene matches: 11. The CDR3 loop spans 16 amino acids. DNA for the CDR3: TGCGCCAGCAGCCAAGTCGGAGGGGGCCTAATTCCTGAAGCTTTCTTT. As protein: CASSQVGGGLIPEAFF.

The chain links TRBV6-1 to TRBJ2-5; perhaps D is TRBD1 or TRBD2 (7 bases each). The germline CDR1 and CDR2 sequences are MNHNS and SASEGT. This CDR3 has 16 residues. V dropped 7 bases and J dropped 2 bases, with 20 bases sitting between them. The CDR3 region is CASTGGLGGTQETQYF. In nucleotides, the CDR3 is TGTGCCAGCACAGGGGGGTTGGGGGGGACGCAAGAGACCCAGTACTTC.

On this clonotype itself: An end of the junction does not agree with germline; a read error may underlie this. The CDR3 reads CASSLAGSFDTQYF. The CDR3 DNA is TGTGCCAGCAGCCTAGCGGGGTCCTTCGATACGCAGTATTTT. The chain carries TRBV7-2 and TRBJ2-3, with 9 bases aligning to TRBD2. The CDR3 sequence is 14 residues long. CDR1 and CDR2 (germline): SGHTA, FQGNSA.

The rearrangement joins TRBV19 to TRBJ1-1; no reliable D call. Trimming removed 0 bases at V and 5 bases at J, with 7 bases between. Germline V gives CDR1 LNHDA, CDR2 SQIVND (reference sequence). CDR3 length: 13 amino acids. The CDR3 reads CASSIELGTEAFF. The CDR3 bases are TGTGCCAGTAGTATAGAGCTGGGAACTGAAGCTTTCTTT.

The rearrangement uses TRBV27 and TRBJ2-3; D could derive from TRBD1 or TRBD2 (5 bases each). Germline CDR1 MNHEY, CDR2 SMNVEV (reference sequence). The CDR3 totals 14 residues. Trimming took off 3 bases at V and 5 bases at J, with 12 bases between the two ends. CDR3 in amino acids: CASSFRDGRDTQYF. The CDR3 DNA is TGTGCCAGCAGTTTCCGGGACGGACGAGATACGCAGTATTTT.

This rearrangement joins TRBV20-1 to TRBJ2-1; D is possibly TRBD2 (5 bases). The V gene lost 3 bases and the J gene lost 7 bases, with 7 bases spanning the gap. CDR1 is DFQATT, CDR2 SNEGSKA, per germline (reference sequence). This CDR3 contains 11 residues. The CDR3 sequence: CSASSGNEQFF. CDR3 bases: TGCAGTGCTAGTTCGGGAAATGAGCAGTTCTTC.

This clonotype was picked up many times. V usage is TRBV11-2 and J usage is TRBJ2-5, with TRBD2 matching 12 bases. With V trimmed by 4 bases and J by 0 bases, 9 bases remained unmatched. Per germline, CDR1 SGHAT and CDR2 FQNNGV. The CDR3 consists of 18 residues. CDR3 residues: CASSSGASGRGYQETQYF. In DNA form, the CDR3 reads TGTGCCAGCAGCTCGGGTGCTAGCGGGAGGGGCTACCAAGAGACCCAGTACTTC.

This rearrangement joins TRBV6-5 to TRBJ2-7, with a weak D call TRBD2 (6 bases). Between the trimmed V and J ends, which lost 2 bases and 7 bases, there was a span of 9 bases. The CDR3 length is 12 residues. CDR1 and CDR2 from the germline V gene are MNHEY and SVGAGI. This CDR3 reads CASSYGRGEQYF. CDR3 in DNA: TGTGCCAGCAGTTACGGCCGGGGGGAGCAGTACTTC.

This clonotype appeared once. The rearrangement links TRBV7-6 to TRBJ2-5, with D possibly being TRBD1 or TRBD2 (6 bases each). Germline lookup yields CDR1 SGHVS and CDR2 FNYEAQ. This CDR3 is 14 amino acids long. V lost 4 bases and J 5 bases, leaving 14 bases between the germline ends. The CDR3: CASSSIGGGETQYF. The CDR3 bases are TGTGCCAGCAGCTCGATTGGAGGGGGGGAGACCCAGTACTTC.

V gene TRBV6-6 combines with J gene TRBJ1-5; 8 bases fit TRBD1. The CDR3 runs to 13 residues. The V gene's germline CDR1 is MNHNY and CDR2 SVGAGI (reference sequence). V shed 8 bases, J shed 9 bases, and the junction held 9 bases outside the gene matches. The DNA of the CDR3 is TGTGCCAGCTACGACAGGGGAGCGGGGCCCCAGCATTTT. Residues: CASYDRGAGPQHF.

This chain links TRBV7-2 with TRBJ2-1; TRBD1 might be the D (5 bases). This CDR3 spans 15 amino acids. The germline V gene encodes CDR1 SGHTA and CDR2 FQGNSA. Trimming stripped 7 bases from V and 2 bases from J, with 15 bases between. The DNA for the CDR3 is TGTGCCAGCAACCCGGGCCCAGGGCCCTACAATGAGCAGTTCTTC. It translates to CASNPGPGPYNEQFF.

The chain employs TRBV6-6 and TRBJ1-1, with TRBD1 as a possible D gene (6 bases). The length of the CDR3 is 16 residues. Germline lookup yields CDR1 MNHNY and CDR2 SVGAGI (reference sequence). The V gene lost 4 bases and the J gene lost 5 bases, with 20 bases spanning the gap. This CDR3 is CASSLGGAFRGTEAFF. Here the CDR3 DNA reads TGTGCCAGCAGTTTGGGGGGGGCTTTTCGGGGGACTGAAGCTTTCTTT.

This clonotype appeared a few times. The rearrangement links TRBV6-5 to TRBJ2-1; TRBD2 matches 9 bases. The CDR3 covers 16 residues. Losses at the gene ends were 2 bases for V and 8 bases for J; bases not matched to a gene: 10. Germline lookup yields CDR1 MNHEY and CDR2 SVGAGI. CDR3 sequence reads: CASSYTGTSHRYEQFF. As DNA, the CDR3 is TGTGCCAGCAGTTACACCGGGACTAGCCATAGGTATGAGCAGTTCTTC.

This clonotype occurred a few times. The CDR3 reads CASSSGTGDSPLHF. CDR3 coding DNA: TGTGCCAGTAGTAGTGGGACAGGGGATTCACCCCTCCACTTT. This chain uses TRBV19 with TRBJ1-6; TRBD1 aligns across 10 bases. After removal of 4 bases from V and 8 bases from J, the junction contained 2 bases not matched to a gene. The CDR3 loop spans 14 amino acids. Per the germline V gene, CDR1 is LNHDA and CDR2 is SQIVND (reference sequence).

The chain carries TRBV7-6 and TRBJ2-6; D unresolved. Per germline, CDR1 SGHVS and CDR2 FNYEAQ. This CDR3 region has 13 residues. V dropped 3 bases and J dropped 4 bases, with 4 bases sitting between them. The CDR3 loop is CASSFHGANVLTF. CDR3 DNA sequence: TGTGCCAGCAGCTTCCACGGGGCCAACGTCCTGACTTTC.

V and J are TRBV20-1 and TRBJ2-1; 7 nucleotides agree with TRBD2. The junction had 5 bases not matched to a gene; V was cut back by 3 bases and J by 0 bases. The CDR3 sequence is 15 residues long. Germline V gene sequence: CDR1 DFQATT, CDR2 SNEGSKA (reference sequence). CDR3 bases: TGCAGTGCTAGGCCGGGACTAAGCTCCTACAATGAGCAGTTCTTC. It codes for CSARPGLSSYNEQFF.

The rearrangement joins TRBV5-4 to TRBJ1-4; the match to TRBD1 covers 10 bases. V dropped 4 bases and J dropped 8; count of bases not matched to a gene: 17. Germline CDR1 reads SGHNT; CDR2 reads YYREEE (reference sequence). CDR3 length equals 18 residues. In DNA form, the CDR3 reads TGTGCCAGCAGCATTACCGGGACAGGGGCCTCCAACGGGGAAAAACTGTTTTTT. This encodes CASSITGTGASNGEKLFF.

CDR3 coding DNA: TGTGCCAGCAGTTTATCCCAGGGGGATGAGCAGTTCTTC. Residues: CASSLSQGDEQFF. The chain joins TRBV12-3 or TRBV12-4 to TRBJ2-1; the match to TRBD1 covers 7 bases. This CDR3 spans 13 amino acids. V trimming: 2 bases; J trimming: 8 bases; junction bases outside the gene matches: 3.

The V call is TRBV2, the J call TRBJ2-7, with D tentatively TRBD1 or TRBD2 (6 bases each). V was shortened by 0 bases and J by 4 bases, with 16 bases between the two germline ends. This CDR3 spans 16 amino acids. Germline-derived CDR1 and CDR2 are SNHLY and FYNNEI. CDR3 loop: CASSEAIRQEGYEQYF. In DNA, the CDR3 is TGTGCCAGCAGTGAAGCGATACGACAGGAGGGGTACGAGCAGTACTTC.

A few counts support this clonotype. The chain carries TRBV12-3 or TRBV12-4 and TRBJ2-1, with D unclear. The CDR3 length is 14 residues. Trimming removed 5 bases at V and 0 bases at J, with 8 bases between. Here the CDR3 reads CASSGWISYNEQFF. CDR3 DNA sequence: TGTGCCAGCAGTGGGTGGATCTCCTACAATGAGCAGTTCTTC.

This rearrangement joins TRBV7-2 to TRBJ2-7, with D maybe TRBD1 (6 bases). Trimming removed 6 bases at V and 0 bases at J, with 24 bases between. Germline assignment: CDR1 SGHTA and CDR2 FQGNSA. This CDR3 is 18 amino acids long. The CDR3 sequence: CASRGVQGPGRSSYEQYF. DNA for the CDR3: TGTGCCAGCAGAGGGGTCCAGGGGCCTGGTCGGAGCTCCTACGAGCAGTACTTC.

This clonotype has a handful of counts. The chain employs TRBV7-2 and TRBJ2-7, with D possibly being TRBD2 (6 bases). Germline V gives CDR1 SGHTA, CDR2 FQGNSA. This CDR3 has 15 amino acids. Trimming pared 5 bases from V and 3 bases from J, leaving 17 bases between. CDR3 bases: TGTGCCAGCAGCCCGCAAGCTGGAGGGCGCTACGAGCAGTACTTC. This codes for CASSPQAGGRYEQYF.

The chain is built from TRBV6-8 and TRBJ2-2, with 10 nucleotides matching TRBD2. J lost 6 bases, V lost 7 bases, and 14 bases had no gene match. Germline V lookup: CDR1 MNHGY, CDR2 SAAAGT. The CDR3 consists of 17 residues. CDR3 sequence reads: CASTAAGTSVAAGELFF. The CDR3, as DNA: TGTGCCAGCACCGCTGCTGGGACTAGCGTAGCCGCCGGGGAGCTGTTTTTT.

The rearrangement joins TRBV5-4 to TRBJ1-4; a weak D match, TRBD1 (6 bases). CDR1 is SGHNT and CDR2 is YYREEE in the germline V gene (reference sequence). The CDR3 has 18 amino acids. Deletions cut 3 bases from V and 7 bases from J, with 25 bases between. The chain's CDR3 is CASSSSSGALNTGEKLFF. The CDR3 DNA reads as TGTGCCAGCAGCTCTAGCTCAGGGGCGCTTAATACGGGTGAAAAACTGTTTTTT.